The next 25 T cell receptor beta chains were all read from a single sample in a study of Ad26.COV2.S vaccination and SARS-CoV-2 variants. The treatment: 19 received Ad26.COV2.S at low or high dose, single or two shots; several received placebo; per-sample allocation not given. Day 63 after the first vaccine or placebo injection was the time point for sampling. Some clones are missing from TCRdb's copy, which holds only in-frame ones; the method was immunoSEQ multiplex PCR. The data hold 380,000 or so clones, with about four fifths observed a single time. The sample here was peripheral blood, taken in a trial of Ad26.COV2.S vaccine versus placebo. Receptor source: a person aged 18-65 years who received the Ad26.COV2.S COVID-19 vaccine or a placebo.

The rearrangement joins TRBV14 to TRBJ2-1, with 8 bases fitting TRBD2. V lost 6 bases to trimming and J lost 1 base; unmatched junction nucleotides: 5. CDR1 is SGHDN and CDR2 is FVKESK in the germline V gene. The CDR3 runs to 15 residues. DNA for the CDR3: TGTGCCAGCAGTCATAGCGGGGCTTCCTACAATGAGCAGTTCTTC. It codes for CASSHSGASYNEQFF.

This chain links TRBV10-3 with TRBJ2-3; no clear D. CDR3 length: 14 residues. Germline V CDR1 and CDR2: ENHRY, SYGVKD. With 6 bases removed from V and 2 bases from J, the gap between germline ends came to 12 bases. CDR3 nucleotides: TGTGCCATCAGAGCGATCAATACCACAGATACGCAGTATTTT. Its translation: CAIRAINTTDTQYF.

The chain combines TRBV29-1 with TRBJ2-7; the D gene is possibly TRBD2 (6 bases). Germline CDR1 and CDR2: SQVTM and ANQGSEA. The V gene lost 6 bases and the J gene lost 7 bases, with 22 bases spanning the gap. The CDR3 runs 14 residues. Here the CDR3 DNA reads TGCAGCGTCCAATCTTCCGGGGGTTGGGGTGAGCAGTACTTC. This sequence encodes CSVQSSGGWGEQYF.

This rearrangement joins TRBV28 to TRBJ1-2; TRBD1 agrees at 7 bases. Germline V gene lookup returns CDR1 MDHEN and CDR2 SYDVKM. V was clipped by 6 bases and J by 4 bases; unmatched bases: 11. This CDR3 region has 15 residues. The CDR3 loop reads CASSPRRGQSYGYTF. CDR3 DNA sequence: TGTGCCAGCAGCCCCCGACGGGGACAGAGCTATGGCTACACCTTC.

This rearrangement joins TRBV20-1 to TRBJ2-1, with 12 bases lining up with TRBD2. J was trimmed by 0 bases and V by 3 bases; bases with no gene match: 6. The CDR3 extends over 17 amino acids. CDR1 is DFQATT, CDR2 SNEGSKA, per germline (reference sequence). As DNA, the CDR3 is TGCAGTGCTAGTGGTATGGGACTAGCGGGCTCCTACAATGAGCAGTTCTTC. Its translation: CSASGMGLAGSYNEQFF.

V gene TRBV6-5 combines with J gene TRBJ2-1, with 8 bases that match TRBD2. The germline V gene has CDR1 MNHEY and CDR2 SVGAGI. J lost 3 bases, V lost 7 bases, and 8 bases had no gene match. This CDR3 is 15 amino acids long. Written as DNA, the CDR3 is TGTGCCAGCACCAAACCGGGACTAGTCTACAATGAGCAGTTCTTC. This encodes CASTKPGLVYNEQFF.

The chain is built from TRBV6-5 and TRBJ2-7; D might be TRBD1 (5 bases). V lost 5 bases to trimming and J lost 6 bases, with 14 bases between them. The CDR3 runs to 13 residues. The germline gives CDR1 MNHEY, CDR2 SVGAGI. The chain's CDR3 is CASSQPPGSEQYF. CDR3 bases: TGTGCCAGCAGTCAACCCCCAGGGTCCGAGCAGTACTTC.

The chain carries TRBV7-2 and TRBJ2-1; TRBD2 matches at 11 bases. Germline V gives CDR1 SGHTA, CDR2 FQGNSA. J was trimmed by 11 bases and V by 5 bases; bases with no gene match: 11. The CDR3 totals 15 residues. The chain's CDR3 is CASSQEAVTSGKQFF. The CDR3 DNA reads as TGTGCCAGCAGCCAAGAGGCCGTGACTAGCGGGAAGCAGTTCTTC.

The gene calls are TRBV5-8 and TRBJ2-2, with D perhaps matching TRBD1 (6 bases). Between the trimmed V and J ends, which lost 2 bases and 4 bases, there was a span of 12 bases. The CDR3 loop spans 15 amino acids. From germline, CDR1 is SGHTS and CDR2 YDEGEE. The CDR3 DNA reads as TGTGCCAGCAGCTTAAGGGGACACCTCACCGGGGAGCTGTTTTTT. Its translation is CASSLRGHLTGELFF.

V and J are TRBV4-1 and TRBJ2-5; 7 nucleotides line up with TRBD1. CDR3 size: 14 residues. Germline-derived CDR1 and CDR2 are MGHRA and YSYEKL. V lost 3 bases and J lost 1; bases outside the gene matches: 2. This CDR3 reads CASSQGQLQETQYF. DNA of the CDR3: TGCGCCAGCAGCCAGGGACAGCTCCAAGAGACCCAGTACTTC.

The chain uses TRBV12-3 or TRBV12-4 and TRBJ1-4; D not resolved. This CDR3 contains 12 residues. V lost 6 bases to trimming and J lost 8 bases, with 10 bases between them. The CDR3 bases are TGTGCCAGCAGCACGGGTCCCGAAAAACTGTTTTTT. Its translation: CASSTGPEKLFF.

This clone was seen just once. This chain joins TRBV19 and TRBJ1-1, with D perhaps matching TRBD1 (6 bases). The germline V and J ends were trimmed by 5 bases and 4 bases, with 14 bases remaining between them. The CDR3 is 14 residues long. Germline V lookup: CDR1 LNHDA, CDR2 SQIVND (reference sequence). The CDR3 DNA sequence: TGTGCCAGTAGTCTCTCCACAGGGTTCACTGAAGCTTTCTTT. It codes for CASSLSTGFTEAFF.

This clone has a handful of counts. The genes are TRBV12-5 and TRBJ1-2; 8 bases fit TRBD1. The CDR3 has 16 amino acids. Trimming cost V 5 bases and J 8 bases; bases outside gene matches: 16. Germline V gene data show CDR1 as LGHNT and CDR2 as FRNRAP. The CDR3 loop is CASGPSGQGGIGGYTF. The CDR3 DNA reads TGTGCTAGTGGTCCCTCCGGACAGGGCGGAATTGGAGGCTACACCTTC.

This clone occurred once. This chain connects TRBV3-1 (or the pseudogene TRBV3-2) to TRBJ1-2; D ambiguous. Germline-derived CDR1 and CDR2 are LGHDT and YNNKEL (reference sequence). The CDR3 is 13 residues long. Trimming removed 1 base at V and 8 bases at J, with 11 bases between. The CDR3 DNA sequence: TGTGCCAGCAGCCAAGGCGAGGCGGGCGGCTACACCTTC. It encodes CASSQGEAGGYTF.

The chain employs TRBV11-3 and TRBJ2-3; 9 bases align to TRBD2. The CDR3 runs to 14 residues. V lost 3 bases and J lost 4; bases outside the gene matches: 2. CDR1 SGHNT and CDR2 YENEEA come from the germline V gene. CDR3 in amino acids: CASSFLAGPDTQYF. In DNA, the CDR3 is TGTGCCAGCAGCTTTCTAGCGGGGCCAGATACGCAGTATTTT. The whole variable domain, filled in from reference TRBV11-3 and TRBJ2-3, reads EAGVVQSPRYKIIEKKQPVAFWCNPISGHNTLYWYLQNLGQGPELLIRYENEEAVDDSQLPKDRFSAERLKGVDSTLKIQPAELGDSAVYLCASSFLAGPDTQYFGPGTRLTVL.

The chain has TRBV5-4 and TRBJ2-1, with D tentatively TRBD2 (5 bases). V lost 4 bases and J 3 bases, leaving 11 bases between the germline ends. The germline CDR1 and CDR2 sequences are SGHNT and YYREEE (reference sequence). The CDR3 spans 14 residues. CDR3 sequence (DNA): TGTGCCAGCAGCCAGCGGACCGGCTACAATGAGCAGTTCTTC. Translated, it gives CASSQRTGYNEQFF.

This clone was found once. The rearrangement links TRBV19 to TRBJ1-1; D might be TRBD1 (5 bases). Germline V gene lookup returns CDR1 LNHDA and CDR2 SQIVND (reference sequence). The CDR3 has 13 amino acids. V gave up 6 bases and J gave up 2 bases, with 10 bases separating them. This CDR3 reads CASRTGSNTEAFF. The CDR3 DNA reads TGTGCCAGTAGAACAGGCTCCAACACTGAAGCTTTCTTT.

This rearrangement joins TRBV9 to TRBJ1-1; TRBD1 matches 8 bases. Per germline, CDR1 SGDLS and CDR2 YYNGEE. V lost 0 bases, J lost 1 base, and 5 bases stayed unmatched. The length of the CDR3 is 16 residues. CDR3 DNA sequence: TGTGCCAGCAGCGTAGGGGCAGGGGGCGGGAACACTGAAGCTTTCTTT. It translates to CASSVGAGGGNTEAFF. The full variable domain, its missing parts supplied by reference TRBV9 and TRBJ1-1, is DSGVTQTPKHLITATGQRVTLRCSPRSGDLSVYWYQQSLDQGLQFLIQYYNGEERAKGNILERFSAQQFPDLHSELNLSSLELGDSALYFCASSVGAGGGNTEAFFGQGTRLTVV.

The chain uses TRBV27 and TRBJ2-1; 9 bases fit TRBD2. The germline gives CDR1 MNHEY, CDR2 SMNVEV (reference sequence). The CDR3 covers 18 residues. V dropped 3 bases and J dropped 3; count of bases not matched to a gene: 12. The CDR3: CASSFNPGVAGDYNEQFF. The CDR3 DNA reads TGTGCCAGCAGTTTTAACCCCGGGGTAGCGGGAGACTACAATGAGCAGTTCTTC.

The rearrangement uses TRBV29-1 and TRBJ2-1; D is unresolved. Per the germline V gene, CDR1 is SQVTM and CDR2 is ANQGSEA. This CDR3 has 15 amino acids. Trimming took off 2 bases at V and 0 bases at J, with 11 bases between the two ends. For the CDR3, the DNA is TGCAGCGTTGAATTGGACCAGAGCTCCTACAATGAGCAGTTCTTC. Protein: CSVELDQSSYNEQFF.

CDR3 coding DNA: TGTGCCAGCAGTGCGGGGAGGGGCTATGGCTACACCTTC. Translation: CASSAGRGYGYTF. V is TRBV12-3 or TRBV12-4 and J is TRBJ1-2; perhaps TRBD1 as D (5 bases). This CDR3 comprises 13 residues. V lost 5 bases and J 4 bases, leaving 11 bases between the germline ends.

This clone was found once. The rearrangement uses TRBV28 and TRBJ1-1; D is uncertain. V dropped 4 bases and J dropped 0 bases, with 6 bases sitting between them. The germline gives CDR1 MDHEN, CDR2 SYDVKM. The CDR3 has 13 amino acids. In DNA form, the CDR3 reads TGTGCCAGCAGTTCAAACATGAACACTGAAGCTTTCTTT. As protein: CASSSNMNTEAFF.

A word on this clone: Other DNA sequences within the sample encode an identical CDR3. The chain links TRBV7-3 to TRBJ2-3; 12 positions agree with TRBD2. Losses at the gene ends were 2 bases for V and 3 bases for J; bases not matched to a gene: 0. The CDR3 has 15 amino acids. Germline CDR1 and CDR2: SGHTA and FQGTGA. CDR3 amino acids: CASSLLAGGTDTQYF. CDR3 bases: TGTGCCAGCAGCTTACTAGCGGGGGGGACAGATACGCAGTATTTT.

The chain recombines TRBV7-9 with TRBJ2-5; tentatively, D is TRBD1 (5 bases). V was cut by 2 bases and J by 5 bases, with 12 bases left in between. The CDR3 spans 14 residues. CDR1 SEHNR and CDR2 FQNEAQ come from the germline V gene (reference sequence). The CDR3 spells CASSLNQGRETQYF. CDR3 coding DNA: TGTGCCAGCAGCTTAAATCAGGGTCGGGAGACCCAGTACTTC.

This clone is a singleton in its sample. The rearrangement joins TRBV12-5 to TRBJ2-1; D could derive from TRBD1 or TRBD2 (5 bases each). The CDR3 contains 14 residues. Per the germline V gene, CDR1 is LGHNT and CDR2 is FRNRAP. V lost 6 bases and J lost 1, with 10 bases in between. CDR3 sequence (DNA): TGTGCTAGTGGCCGGGACCTATCCTACAATGAGCAGTTCTTC. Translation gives CASGRDLSYNEQFF.